This is a list of T cell receptor beta chains from one sample in a study of PD-1 blockade in classical Hodgkin lymphoma. Libraries were prepared by immunoSEQ multiplex PCR; TCRdb keeps only in-frame clonotypes and omits some of them. The sample contains tens of thousands of clones, roughly 80% of which appear only once. Here the sequenced sample was CD4+ T cells from blood, taken before the fourth cycle of nivolumab. These receptors were taken from a human donor with classical Hodgkin lymphoma. The CDR3 runs from the conserved cysteine through the conserved F or W. Not all rows give a size; the values are once, few, many and, for expanded clones, a class.

J | size | V | CDR3
TRBJ1-2 | - | TRBV7-9 | CASSLIARSRGYTF
TRBJ2-1 | - | TRBV10-3 | CAINRDYTVTYNEQFF
TRBJ1-2 | - | TRBV15 | CATSVDRVNGYTF
TRBJ2-5 | - | TRBV5-4 | CASSPPGLGGETQYF
TRBJ1-1 | once | TRBV9 | CASSVGEGRTEAFF
TRBJ1-2 | - | TRBV2 | CASASTGNYGYTF
TRBJ1-2 | - | TRBV7-9 | CASSRRDGYTF
TRBJ2-7 | - | TRBV27 | CASSSPGTGGPEQYF
TRBJ1-2 | - | TRBV28 | CASSSQGEGYGYTF
TRBJ2-1 | - | TRBV5-4 | CASSLAQSYNEQFF
TRBJ2-1 | - | TRBV11-3 | CASSLTRGGDEQFF
TRBJ1-5 | - | TRBV6-6 | CASSTSTHSNQPQHF
TRBJ1-3 | - | TRBV9 | CASSVALGDGNTIYF
TRBJ1-5 | - | TRBV19 | CASSIVAAVYQPQHF
TRBJ2-1 | - | TRBV7-3 | CASSRDSSGGNDEQFF
TRBJ2-2 | - | TRBV5-4 | CASSLAGVESGELFF
TRBJ1-2 | - | TRBV11-3 | CASSSRRDGYTF
TRBJ2-5 | - | TRBV15 | CATSRTSGETQYF
TRBJ1-5 | - | TRBV18 | CASSNYPGSDNQPQHF
TRBJ2-1 | - | TRBV29-1 | CSVEDYTRGRQQFF
TRBJ2-5 | - | TRBV11-3 | CASSIGGARETQYF
TRBJ1-2 | few | TRBV6-5 | CASRQTARYGYTF
TRBJ2-5 | - | TRBV7-7 | CASSLGGTGQETQYF
TRBJ1-2 | - | TRBV30 | CAWRTGLDYGYTF
TRBJ2-2 | - | TRBV5-1 | CASSLQGDGELFF
TRBJ1-2 | few | TRBV10-3 | CAISLDRAEGYTF
TRBJ1-1 | few | TRBV10-3 | CAIRNWGNTEAFF
TRBJ1-1 | - | TRBV6-1 | CASSERGGWEAFF
TRBJ1-2 | - | TRBV7-2 | CASSLVQPGGYGYTF
TRBJ2-4 | - | TRBV19 | CASSSHDKGNIQYF
TRBJ2-2 | - | TRBV5-1 | CASLQGHTNTGELFF
TRBJ2-6 | - | TRBV19 | CASSIGTGAGANVLTF
TRBJ1-4 | - | TRBV7-6 | CASSLMGGEKLFF
TRBJ1-5 | - | TRBV7-8 | CASSTGQLRAQPQHF
TRBJ1-2 | once | TRBV11-2 | CASSSSLLWGYTF
TRBJ1-1 | - | TRBV5-1 | CASSLLAGNTEAFF
TRBJ1-1 | - | TRBV6-5 | CASSYSSAGLVAFF
TRBJ2-5 | - | TRBV18 | CASSPPRGWETQYF
TRBJ1-2 | - | TRBV21-1 | CASSKRWDRVCHYGYTF
TRBJ1-6 | few | TRBV6-5 | CASSPGTGLFSPLHF